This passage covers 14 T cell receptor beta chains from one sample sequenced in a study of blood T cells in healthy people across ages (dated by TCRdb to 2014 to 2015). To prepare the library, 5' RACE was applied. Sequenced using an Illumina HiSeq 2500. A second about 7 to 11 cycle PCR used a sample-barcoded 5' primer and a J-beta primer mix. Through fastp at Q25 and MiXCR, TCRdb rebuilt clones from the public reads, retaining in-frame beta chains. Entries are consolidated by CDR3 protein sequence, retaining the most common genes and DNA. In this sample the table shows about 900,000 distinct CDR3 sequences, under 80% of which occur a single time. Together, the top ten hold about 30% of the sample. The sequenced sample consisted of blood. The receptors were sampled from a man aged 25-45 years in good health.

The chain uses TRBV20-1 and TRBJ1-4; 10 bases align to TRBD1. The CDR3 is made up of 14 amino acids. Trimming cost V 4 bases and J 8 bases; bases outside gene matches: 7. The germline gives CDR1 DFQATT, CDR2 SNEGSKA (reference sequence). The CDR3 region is CSAKAGTGDEKLFF. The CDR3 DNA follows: TGCAGTGCTAAAGCCGGGACAGGGGACGAAAAACTGTTTTTT.

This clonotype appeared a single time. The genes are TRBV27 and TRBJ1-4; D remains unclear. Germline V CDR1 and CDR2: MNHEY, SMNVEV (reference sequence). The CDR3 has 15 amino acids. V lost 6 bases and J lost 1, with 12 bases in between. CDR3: CASRTFLRTNEKLFF. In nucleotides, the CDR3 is TGTGCCAGCAGGACCTTTCTGAGAACTAATGAAAAACTGTTTTTT.

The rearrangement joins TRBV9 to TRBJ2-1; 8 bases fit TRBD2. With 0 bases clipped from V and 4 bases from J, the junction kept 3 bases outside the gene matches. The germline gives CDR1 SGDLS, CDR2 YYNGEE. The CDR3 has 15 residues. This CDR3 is CASSVVLAAYNEQFF. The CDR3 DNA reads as TGTGCCAGCAGCGTAGTACTAGCGGCATACAATGAGCAGTTCTTC.

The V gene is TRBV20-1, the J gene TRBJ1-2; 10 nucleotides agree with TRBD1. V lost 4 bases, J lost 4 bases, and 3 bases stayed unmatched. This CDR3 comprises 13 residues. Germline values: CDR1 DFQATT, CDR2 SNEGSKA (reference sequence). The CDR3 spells CSAMTGGFYGYTF. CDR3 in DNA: TGCAGTGCTATGACAGGGGGCTTCTATGGCTACACCTTC.

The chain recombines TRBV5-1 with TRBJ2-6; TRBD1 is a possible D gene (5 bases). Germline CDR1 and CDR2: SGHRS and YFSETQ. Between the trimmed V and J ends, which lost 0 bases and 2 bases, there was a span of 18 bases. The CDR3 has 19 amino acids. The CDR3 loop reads CASSLGVRTTRPGANVLTF. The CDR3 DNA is TGCGCCAGCAGCTTGGGGGTTAGGACAACCAGACCTGGGGCCAACGTCCTGACTTTC.

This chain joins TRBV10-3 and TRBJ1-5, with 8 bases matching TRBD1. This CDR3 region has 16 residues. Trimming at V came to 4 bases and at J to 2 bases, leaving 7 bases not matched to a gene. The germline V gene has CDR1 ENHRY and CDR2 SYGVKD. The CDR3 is CAISGTPGGRNQPQHF. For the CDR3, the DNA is TGTGCCATCAGTGGGACCCCAGGGGGCCGCAATCAGCCCCAGCATTTT.

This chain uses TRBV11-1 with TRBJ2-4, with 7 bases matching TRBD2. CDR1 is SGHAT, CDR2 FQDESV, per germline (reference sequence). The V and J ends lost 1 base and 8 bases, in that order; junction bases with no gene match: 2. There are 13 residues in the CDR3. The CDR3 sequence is CASSLERGYIQYF. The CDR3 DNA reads TGTGCCAGCAGCTTAGAGCGGGGTTACATTCAGTACTTC.

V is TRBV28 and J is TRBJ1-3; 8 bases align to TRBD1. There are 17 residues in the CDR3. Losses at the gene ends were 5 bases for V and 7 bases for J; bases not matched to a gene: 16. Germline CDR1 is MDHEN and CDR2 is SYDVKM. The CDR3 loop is CASSPDTPRTGRNTIYF. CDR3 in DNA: TGTGCCAGCAGTCCCGATACTCCTAGGACAGGGAGGAACACCATATATTTT.

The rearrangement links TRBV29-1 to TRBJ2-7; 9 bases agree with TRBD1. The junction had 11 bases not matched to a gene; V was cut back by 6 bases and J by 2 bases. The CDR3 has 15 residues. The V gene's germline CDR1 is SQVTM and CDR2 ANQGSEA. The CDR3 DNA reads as TGCAGCGTAGATAGCACCGGGACAGGGACCTACGAGCAGTACTTC. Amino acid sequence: CSVDSTGTGTYEQYF.

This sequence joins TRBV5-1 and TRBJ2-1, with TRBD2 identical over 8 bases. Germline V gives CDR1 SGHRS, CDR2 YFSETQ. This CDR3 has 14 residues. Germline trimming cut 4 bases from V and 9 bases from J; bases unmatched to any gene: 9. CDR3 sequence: CASSPPGLVREQFF. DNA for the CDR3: TGCGCCAGCAGCCCACCGGGACTAGTACGTGAGCAGTTCTTC.

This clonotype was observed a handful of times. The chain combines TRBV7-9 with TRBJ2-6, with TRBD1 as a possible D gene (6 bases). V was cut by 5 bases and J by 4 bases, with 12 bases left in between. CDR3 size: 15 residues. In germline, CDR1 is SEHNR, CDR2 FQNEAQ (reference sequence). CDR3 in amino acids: CASSVRTDGANVLTF. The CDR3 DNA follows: TGTGCCAGCAGCGTAAGGACAGACGGGGCCAACGTCCTGACTTTC.

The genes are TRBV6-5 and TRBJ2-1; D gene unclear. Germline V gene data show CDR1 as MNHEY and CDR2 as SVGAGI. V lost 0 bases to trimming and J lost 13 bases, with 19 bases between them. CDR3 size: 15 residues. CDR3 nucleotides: TGTGCCAGCAGTTACTCGATGTCTTCTCAAGAGACCCAGTTCTTC. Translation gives CASSYSMSSQETQFF.

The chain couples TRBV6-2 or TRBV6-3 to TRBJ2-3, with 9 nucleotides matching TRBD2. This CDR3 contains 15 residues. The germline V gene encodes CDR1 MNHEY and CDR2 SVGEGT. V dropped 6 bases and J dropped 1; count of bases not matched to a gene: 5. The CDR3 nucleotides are TGTGCCAGCAGACGTAGCGGGGGCGGCACAGATACGCAGTATTTT. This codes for CASRRSGGGTDTQYF.

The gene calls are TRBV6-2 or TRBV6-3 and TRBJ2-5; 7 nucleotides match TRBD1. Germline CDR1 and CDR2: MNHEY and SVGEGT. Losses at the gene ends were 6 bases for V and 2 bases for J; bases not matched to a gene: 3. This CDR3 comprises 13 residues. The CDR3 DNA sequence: TGTGCCAGCAGATGGGACAGTCAAGAGACCCAGTACTTC. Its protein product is CASRWDSQETQYF.